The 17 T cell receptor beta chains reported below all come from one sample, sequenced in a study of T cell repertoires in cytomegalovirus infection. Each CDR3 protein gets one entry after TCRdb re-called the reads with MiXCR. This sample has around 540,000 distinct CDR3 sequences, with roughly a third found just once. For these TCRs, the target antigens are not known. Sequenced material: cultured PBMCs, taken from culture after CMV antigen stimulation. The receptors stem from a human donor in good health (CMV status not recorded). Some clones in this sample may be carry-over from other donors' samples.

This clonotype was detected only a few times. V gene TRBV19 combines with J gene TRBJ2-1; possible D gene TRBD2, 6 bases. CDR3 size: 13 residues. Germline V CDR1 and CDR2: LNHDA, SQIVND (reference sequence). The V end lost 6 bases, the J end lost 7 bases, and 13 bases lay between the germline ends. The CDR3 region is CASRRPSENEQFF. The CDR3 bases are TGTGCCAGTAGACGCCCTAGCGAGAATGAGCAGTTCTTC. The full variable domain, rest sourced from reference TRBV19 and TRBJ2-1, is DGGITQSPKYLFRKEGQNVTLSCEQNLNHDAMYWYRQDPGQGLRLIYYSQIVNDFQKGDIAEGYSVSREKKESFPLTVTSAQKNPTAFYLCASRRPSENEQFFGPGTRLTVL.

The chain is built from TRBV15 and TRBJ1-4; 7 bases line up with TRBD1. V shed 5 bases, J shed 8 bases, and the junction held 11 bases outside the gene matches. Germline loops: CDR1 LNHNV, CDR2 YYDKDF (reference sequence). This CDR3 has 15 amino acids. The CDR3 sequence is CATSGKTRDSEKLFF. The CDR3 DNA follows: TGTGCCACCAGCGGCAAGACCCGGGACAGCGAAAAACTGTTTTTT.

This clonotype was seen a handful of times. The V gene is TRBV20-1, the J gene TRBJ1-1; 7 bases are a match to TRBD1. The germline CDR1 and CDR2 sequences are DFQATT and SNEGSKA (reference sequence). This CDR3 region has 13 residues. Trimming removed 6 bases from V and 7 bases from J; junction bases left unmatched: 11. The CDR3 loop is CSAGDRTGLEAFF. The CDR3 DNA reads TGCAGTGCCGGGGACCGGACAGGCCTTGAAGCTTTCTTT.

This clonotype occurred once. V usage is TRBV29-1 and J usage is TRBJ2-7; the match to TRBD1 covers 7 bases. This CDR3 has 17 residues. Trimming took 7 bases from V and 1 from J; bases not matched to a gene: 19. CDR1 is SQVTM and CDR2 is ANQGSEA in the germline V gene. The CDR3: CSAHQYDREEGSYEQYF. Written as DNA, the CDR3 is TGCAGCGCTCACCAATACGACAGGGAAGAGGGTTCCTACGAGCAGTACTTC.

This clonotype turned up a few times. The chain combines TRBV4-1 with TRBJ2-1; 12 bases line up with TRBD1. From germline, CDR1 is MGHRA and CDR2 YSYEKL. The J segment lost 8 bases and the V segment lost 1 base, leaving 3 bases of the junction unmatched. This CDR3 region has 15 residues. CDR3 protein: CASSQGDRGPDEQFF. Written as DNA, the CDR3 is TGCGCCAGCAGCCAAGGGGACAGGGGGCCCGATGAGCAGTTCTTC.

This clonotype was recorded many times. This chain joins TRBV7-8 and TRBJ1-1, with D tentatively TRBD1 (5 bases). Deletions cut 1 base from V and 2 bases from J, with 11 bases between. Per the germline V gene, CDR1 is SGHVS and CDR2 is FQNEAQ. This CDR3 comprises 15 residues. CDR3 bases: TGTGCCAGCAGCTTAGTTGGGACGGCCAACACTGAAGCTTTCTTT. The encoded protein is CASSLVGTANTEAFF.

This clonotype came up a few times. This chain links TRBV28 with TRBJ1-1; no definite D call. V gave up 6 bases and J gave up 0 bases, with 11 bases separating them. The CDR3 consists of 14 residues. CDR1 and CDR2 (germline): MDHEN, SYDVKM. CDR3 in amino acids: CASSGTIMNTEAFF. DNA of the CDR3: TGTGCCAGCAGCGGTACGATAATGAACACTGAAGCTTTCTTT.

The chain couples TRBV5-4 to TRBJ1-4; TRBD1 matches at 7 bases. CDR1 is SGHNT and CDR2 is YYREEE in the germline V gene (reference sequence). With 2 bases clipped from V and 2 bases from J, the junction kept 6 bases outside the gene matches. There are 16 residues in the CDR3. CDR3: CASSFGGGVTNEKLFF. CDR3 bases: TGTGCCAGCAGCTTCGGAGGGGGCGTCACTAATGAAAAACTGTTTTTT.

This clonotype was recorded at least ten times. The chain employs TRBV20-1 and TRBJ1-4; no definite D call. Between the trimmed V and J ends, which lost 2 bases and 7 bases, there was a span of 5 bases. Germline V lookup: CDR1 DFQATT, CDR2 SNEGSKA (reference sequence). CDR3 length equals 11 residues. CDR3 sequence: CSARSLEKLFF. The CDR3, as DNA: TGCAGTGCTAGATCGCTTGAAAAACTGTTTTTT.

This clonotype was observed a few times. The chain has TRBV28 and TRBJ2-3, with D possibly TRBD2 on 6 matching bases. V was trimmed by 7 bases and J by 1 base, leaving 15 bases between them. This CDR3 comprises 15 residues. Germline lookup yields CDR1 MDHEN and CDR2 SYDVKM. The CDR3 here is CASTSYRRGTDTQYF. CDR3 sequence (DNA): TGTGCCAGCACAAGTTATCGGAGGGGCACAGATACGCAGTATTTT.

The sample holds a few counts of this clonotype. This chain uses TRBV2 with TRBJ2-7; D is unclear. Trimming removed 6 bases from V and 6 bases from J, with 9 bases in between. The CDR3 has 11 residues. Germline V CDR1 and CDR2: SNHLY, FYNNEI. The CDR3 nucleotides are TGTGCCAGCAGCACGCCTCCCGAGCAGTACGTC. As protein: CASSTPPEQYV.

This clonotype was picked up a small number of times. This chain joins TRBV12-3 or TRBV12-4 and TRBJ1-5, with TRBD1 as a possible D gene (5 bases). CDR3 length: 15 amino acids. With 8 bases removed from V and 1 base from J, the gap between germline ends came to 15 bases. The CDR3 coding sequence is TGTGCCAGCGGGCTGGGGCGGGGGAGCAATCAGCCCCAGCATTTT. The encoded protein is CASGLGRGSNQPQHF.

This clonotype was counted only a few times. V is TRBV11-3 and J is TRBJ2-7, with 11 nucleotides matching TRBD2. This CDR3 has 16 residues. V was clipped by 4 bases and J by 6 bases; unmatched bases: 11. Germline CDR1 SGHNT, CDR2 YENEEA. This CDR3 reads CASSSPLAGGIGEQYV. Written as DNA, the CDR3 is TGTGCCAGCAGCTCCCCGTTAGCGGGAGGGATCGGCGAGCAGTACGTC.

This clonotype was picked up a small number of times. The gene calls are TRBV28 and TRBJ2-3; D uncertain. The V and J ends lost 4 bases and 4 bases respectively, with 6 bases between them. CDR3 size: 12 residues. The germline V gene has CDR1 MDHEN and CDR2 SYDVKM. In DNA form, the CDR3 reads TGTGCCAGCAGTTCGTCATCAGATACGCAGTATTTT. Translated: CASSSSSDTQYF.

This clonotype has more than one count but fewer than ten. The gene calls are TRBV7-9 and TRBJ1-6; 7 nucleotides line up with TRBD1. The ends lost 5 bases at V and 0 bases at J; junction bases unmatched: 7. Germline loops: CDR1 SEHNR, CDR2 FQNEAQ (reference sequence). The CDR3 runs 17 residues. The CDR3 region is CASSPAGQSSYNSPLHF. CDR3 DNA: TGTGCCAGCAGCCCCGCGGGACAGAGCTCCTATAATTCACCCCTCCACTTT.

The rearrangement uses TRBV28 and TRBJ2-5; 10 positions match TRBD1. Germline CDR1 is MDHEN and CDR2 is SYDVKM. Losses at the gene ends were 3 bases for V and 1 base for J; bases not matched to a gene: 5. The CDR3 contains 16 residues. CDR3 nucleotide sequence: TGTGCCAGCAGTTTGGGGGACAGGGGAGCCCAAGAGACCCAGTACTTC. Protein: CASSLGDRGAQETQYF. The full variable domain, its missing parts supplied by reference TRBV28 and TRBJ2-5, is DVKVTQSSRYLVKRTGEKVFLECVQDMDHENMFWYRQDPGLGLRLIYFSYDVKMKEKGDIPEGYSVSREKKERFSLILESASTNQTSMYLCASSLGDRGAQETQYFGPGTRLLVL.

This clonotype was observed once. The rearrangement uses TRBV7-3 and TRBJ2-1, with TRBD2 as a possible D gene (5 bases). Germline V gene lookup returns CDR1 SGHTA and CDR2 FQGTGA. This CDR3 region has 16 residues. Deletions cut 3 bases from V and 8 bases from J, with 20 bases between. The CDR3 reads CASSFFPASGQDEQFF. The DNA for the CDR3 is TGTGCCAGCAGCTTTTTCCCCGCCAGCGGCCAGGATGAGCAGTTCTTC.